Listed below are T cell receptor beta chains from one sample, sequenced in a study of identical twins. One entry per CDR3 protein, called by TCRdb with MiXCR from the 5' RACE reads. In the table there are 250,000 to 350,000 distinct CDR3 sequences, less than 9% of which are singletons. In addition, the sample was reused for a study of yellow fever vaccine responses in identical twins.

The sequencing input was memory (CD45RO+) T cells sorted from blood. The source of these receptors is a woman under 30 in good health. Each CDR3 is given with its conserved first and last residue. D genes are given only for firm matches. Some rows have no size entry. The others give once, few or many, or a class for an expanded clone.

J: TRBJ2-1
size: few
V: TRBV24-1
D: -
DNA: TGTGCCACCAGGTCCTCGGGCAGGGGGGATGAGCAGTTCTTC
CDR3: CATRSSGRGDEQFF

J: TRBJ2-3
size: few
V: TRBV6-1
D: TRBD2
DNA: TGTGCCAGCACGGGAGCGGGAGTTAGTGATACGCAGTATTTT
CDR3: CASTGAGVSDTQYF

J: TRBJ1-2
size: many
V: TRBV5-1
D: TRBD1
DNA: TGCGCCAGCAGCTTCCAGGGACAGAATAACTATGGCTACACCTTC
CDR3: CASSFQGQNNYGYTF

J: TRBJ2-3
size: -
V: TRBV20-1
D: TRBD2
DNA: TGCTGTGCTACTCCCGGGACGGTCCTACGGAGCGGGGGTACAGATACGCAGTATTTT
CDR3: CCATPGTVLRSGGTDTQYF

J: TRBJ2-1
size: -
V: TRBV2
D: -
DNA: TGTGCCAGCAGTGTGAACGGGGTATCTTACAATGAGCAGTTCTTC
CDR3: CASSVNGVSYNEQFF

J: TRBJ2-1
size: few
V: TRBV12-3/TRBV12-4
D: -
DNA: TGTGCCAGCAGTTTTGCAGGGAGGTCCTACAATGAGCAGTTCTTC
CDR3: CASSFAGRSYNEQFF

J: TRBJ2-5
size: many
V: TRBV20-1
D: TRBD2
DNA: TGCAGTGCTCACCATGGGACTAGCGGGGGCCGGGAGACCCAGTACTTC
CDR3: CSAHHGTSGGRETQYF

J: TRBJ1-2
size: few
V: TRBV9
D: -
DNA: TGTGCCAGCAGCGTAGCTGAGACAGATGGCTACACCTTC
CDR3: CASSVAETDGYTF

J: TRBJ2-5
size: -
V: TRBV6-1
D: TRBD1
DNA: TGTGCCAGCATCAAGGGACAGGGAGGCGAGACCCAGTACTTC
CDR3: CASIKGQGGETQYF

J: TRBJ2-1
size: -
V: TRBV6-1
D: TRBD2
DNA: TGTGCCAGCGCGGGACTAGCGGAGAACAATGAGCAGTTCTTC
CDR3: CASAGLAENNEQFF

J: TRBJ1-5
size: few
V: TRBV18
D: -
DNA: TGTGCCAGCTCACCGGGGCCTCAGGGAAGTCAGCCCCAGCATTTT
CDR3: CASSPGPQGSQPQHF

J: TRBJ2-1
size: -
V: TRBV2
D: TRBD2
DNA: TGTGCCAGCAGTGAACAGCGGGAAAATGAGCAGTTCTTC
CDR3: CASSEQRENEQFF

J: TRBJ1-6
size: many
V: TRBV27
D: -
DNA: TGTGCCAGCAGTTCATATGATTCACCCCTCCACTTT
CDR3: CASSSYDSPLHF

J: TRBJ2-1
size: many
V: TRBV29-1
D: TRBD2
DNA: TGCAGCGCTGGGACTAGCGGGAGCTCCTACAATGAGCAGTTCTTC
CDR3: CSAGTSGSSYNEQFF

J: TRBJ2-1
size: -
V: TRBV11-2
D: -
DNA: TGTGCCAGCAGTGAATACTGGGGTCGAGGGCCGGGCGATGAGCAGTTCTTC
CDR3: CASSEYWGRGPGDEQFF

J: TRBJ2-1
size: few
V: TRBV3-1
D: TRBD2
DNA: TGTGCCAGCGGGACTAGCGGGGGATACAATGAGCAGTTCTTC
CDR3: CASGTSGGYNEQFF

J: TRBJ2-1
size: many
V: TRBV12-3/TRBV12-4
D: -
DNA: TGTGCCAGCAGTTCAAGAGGGGGGTCCGATGAGCAGTTCTTC
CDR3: CASSSRGGSDEQFF

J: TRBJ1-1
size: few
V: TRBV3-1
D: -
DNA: TGTGCCAGCAGCCAAGATGGGGGGGAACTGAAGAGTGAAGCTTTCTTT
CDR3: CASSQDGGELKSEAFF

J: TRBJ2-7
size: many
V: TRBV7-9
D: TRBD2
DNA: TGTGCCAGCAGCTATATCGGGACTAGCGGCTCCTACGAGCAGTACTTC
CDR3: CASSYIGTSGSYEQYF

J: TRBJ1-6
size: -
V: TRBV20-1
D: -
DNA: TGCAGTGCTAGCTACAGGACAAATTCACCCCTCCACTTT
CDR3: CSASYRTNSPLHF

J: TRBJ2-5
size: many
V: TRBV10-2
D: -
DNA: TGCGCCAGCACGGACTACCGGGAGACCCAGTACTTC
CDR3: CASTDYRETQYF

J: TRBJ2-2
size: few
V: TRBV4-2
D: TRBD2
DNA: TGTGCCAGCAGCCTCGGGACTAGCGGGAGGGCCCGGACCGGGGAGCTGTTTTTT
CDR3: CASSLGTSGRARTGELFF

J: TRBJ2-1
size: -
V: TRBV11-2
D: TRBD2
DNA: TGTGCCAGCAGCTTAGAAGCTAGCGGCTACAATGAGCAGTTCTTC
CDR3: CASSLEASGYNEQFF

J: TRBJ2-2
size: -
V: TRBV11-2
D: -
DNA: TGTGCCAGCAGCTTACAACAGGGAAGCACCGGGGAGCTGTTTTTT
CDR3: CASSLQQGSTGELFF

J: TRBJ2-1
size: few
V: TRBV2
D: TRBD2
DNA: TGTGCCAGCAGGGCCGGGACTAGCGGGAGAGGCGATGAGCAGTTCTTC
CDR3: CASRAGTSGRGDEQFF

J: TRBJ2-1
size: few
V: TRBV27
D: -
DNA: TGTGCCAGCAGTTGGACTAACAATGAGCAGTTCTTC
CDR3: CASSWTNNEQFF

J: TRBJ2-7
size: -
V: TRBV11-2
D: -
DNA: TGTGCCAGCAGCTTAGACCCAAGCGACTACGAGCAGTACTTC
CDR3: CASSLDPSDYEQYF

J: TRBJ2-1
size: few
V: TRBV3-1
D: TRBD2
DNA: TGTGCCAGCAGCCAAGATTTGGTAGCGGGAGGGCATGAGCAGTTCTTC
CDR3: CASSQDLVAGGHEQFF

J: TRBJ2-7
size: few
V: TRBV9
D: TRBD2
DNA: TGTGCCAGCAGCGGCGGGACTAGCGGCCTCGAGCAGTACTTC
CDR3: CASSGGTSGLEQYF

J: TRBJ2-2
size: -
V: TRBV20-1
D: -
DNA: TGCAGTGCTAGTAAACCGGGACTGAACACCGGGGAGCTGTTTTTT
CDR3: CSASKPGLNTGELFF

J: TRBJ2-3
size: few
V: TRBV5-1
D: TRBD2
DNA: TGCGCCAGCAGCTTGTTAGCGGGAGATCTAGATACGCAGTATTTT
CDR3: CASSLLAGDLDTQYF